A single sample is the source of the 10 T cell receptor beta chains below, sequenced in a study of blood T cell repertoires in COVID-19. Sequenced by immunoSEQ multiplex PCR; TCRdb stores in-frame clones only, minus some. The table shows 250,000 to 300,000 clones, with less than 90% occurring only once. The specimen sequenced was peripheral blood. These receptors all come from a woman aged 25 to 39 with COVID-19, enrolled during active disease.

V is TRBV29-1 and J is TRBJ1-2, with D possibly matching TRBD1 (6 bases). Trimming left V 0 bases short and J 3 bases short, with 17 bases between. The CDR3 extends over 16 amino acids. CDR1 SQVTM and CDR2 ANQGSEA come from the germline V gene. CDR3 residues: CSVEDEDGGPHYGYTF. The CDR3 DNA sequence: TGCAGCGTTGAAGATGAGGACGGGGGGCCGCACTATGGCTACACCTTC. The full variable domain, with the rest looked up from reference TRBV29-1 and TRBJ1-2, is SAVISQKPSRDICQRGTSLTIQCQVDSQVTMMFWYRQQPGQSLTLIATANQGSEATYESGFVIDKFPISRPNLTFSTLTVSNMSPEDSSIYLCSVEDEDGGPHYGYTFGSGTRLTVV.

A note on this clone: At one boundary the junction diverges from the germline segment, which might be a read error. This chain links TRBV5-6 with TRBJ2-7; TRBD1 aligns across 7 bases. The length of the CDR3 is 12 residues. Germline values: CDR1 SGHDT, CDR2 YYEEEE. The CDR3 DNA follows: TGTGCCAGCAGCTTGGGGGACAGAGTCTACCTTTTC. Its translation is CASSLGDRVYLF.

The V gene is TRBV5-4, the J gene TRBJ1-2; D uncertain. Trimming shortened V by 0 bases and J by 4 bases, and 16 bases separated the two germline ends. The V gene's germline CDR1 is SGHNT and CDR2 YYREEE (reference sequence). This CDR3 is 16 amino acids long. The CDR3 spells CASSLGEAGGGYGYTF. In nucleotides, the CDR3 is TGTGCCAGCAGCTTGGGAGAGGCAGGTGGAGGCTATGGCTACACCTTC.

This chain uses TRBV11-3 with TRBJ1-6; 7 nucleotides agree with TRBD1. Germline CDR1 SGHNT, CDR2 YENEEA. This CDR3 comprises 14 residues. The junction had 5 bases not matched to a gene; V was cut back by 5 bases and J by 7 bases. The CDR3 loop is CASSLTGANSPLHF. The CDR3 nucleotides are TGTGCCAGCAGCCTTACAGGGGCAAATTCACCCCTCCACTTT.

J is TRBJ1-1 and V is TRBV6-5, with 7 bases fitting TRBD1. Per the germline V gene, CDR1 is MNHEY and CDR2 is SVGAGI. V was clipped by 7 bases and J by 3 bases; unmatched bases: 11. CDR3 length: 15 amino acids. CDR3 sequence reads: CASTLDRTGYTEAFF. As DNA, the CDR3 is TGTGCCAGCACCCTGGACAGGACGGGGTACACTGAAGCTTTCTTT.

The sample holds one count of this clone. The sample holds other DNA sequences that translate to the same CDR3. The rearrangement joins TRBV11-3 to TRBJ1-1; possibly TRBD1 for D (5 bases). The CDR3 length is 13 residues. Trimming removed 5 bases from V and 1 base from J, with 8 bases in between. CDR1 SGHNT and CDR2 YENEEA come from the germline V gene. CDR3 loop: CASSLGGNTEAFF. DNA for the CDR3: TGTGCCAGCAGCCTGGGGGGGAACACTGAAGCTTTCTTT. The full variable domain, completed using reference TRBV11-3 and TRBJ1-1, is EAGVVQSPRYKIIEKKQPVAFWCNPISGHNTLYWYLQNLGQGPELLIRYENEEAVDDSQLPKDRFSAERLKGVDSTLKIQPAELGDSAVYLCASSLGGNTEAFFGQGTRLTVV.

The CDR3 bases are TGCAGCACAGTACAGGGGGACACTGAAGCTTTCTTT. Protein product: CSTVQGDTEAFF. The chain employs TRBV29-1 and TRBJ1-1; 8 nucleotides line up with TRBD1. Trimming took 8 bases from V and 3 from J; bases not matched to a gene: 5. The V gene's germline CDR1 is SQVTM and CDR2 ANQGSEA. The CDR3 extends over 12 amino acids.

In DNA, the CDR3 is TGTGCCAGCTCACCAACCGGGAGCGGAGACTATGGCTACACCTTC. It specifies CASSPTGSGDYGYTF. The chain employs TRBV18 and TRBJ1-2; D uncertain. The CDR3 is made up of 15 amino acids. From germline, CDR1 is KGHSH and CDR2 LQKENI. V was shortened by 2 bases and J by 3 bases, with 13 bases between the two germline ends.

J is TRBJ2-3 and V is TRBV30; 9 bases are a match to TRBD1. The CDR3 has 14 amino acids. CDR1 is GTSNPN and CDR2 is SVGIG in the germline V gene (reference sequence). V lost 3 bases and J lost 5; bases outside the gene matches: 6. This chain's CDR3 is CAWRWTGAVDTQYF. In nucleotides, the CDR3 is TGTGCCTGGAGATGGACAGGGGCGGTAGATACGCAGTATTTT.

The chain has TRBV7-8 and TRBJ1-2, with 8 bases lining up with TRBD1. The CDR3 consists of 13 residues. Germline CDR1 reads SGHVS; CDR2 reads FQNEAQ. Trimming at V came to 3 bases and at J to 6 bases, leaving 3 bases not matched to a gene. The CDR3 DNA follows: TGTGCCAGCAGCTTTGGACAGGGAAATGGCTACACCTTC. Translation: CASSFGQGNGYTF.